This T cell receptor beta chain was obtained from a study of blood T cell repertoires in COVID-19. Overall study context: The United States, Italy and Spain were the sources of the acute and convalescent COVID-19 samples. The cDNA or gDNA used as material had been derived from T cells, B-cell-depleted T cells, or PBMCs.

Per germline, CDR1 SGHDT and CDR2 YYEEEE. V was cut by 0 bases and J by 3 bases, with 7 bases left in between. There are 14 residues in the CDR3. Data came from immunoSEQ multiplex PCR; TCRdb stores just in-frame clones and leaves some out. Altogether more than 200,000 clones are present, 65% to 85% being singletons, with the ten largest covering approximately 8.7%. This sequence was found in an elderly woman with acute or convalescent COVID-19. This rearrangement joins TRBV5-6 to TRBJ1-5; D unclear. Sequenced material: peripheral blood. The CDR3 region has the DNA TGTGCCAGCAGCTTGGGTCAGTTCAATCAGCCCCAGCATTTT. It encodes CASSLGQFNQPQHF.